The 32 T cell receptor beta chains below were found in one sample sequenced in a study of T cell changes during pregnancy in multiple sclerosis (dated by TCRdb to between 2019 and 2020). To prepare the library, the immunoSEQ multiplex PCR assay was applied. Entries here come from immuneACCESS through TCRdb and include only in-frame sequences with V and J called. Some clones fail to appear in such tables; in the studies checked, an unresolved V gene covers under half of the shortfall, and the cause of the remainder is unknown. This sample lists more than 65,000 clones; around 90% were detected once. The leading ten clones occupy over 7.5% of the sample. The sequenced sample was peripheral blood, obtained after pregnancy. The receptors come from a female donor in good health, enrolled as a control in a pregnancy study.

The V and J genes are TRBV7-6 and TRBJ1-1; D possibly corresponds to TRBD1 (6 bases). CDR1 and CDR2 (germline): SGHVS, FNYEAQ. Between the trimmed V and J ends, which lost 4 bases and 1 base, there was a span of 7 bases. CDR3 length: 13 amino acids. CDR3 residues: CASSSDRNTEAFF. CDR3 sequence (DNA): TGTGCCAGCAGCTCGGACAGGAACACTGAAGCTTTCTTT.

Concerning this clone: Germline is not matched at one junction end, which may reflect a read error. This rearrangement joins TRBV5-6 to TRBJ1-4; D perhaps matches TRBD1 (5 bases). Per germline, CDR1 SGHDT and CDR2 YYEEEE. The CDR3 length is 14 residues. The CDR3 protein is CASTLVGLPEKLFF. The CDR3, as DNA: TGTGCCAGCACCTTGGTGGGACTACCTGAAAAACTGTTTTTT.

The rearrangement uses TRBV2 and TRBJ2-2; 9 bases map to TRBD2. The CDR3 totals 18 residues. J was trimmed by 6 bases and V by 2 bases; bases with no gene match: 13. Looked up from germline, CDR1 is SNHLY and CDR2 is FYNNEI. CDR3 DNA: TGTGCCAGCAGTGAATACTGGCGGGGGGGCAATTTGTCCGGGGAGCTGTTTTTT. This encodes CASSEYWRGGNLSGELFF.

CDR3 bases: TGTGCCAGCAGCTTAGCCACAAACACTGAAGCTTTCTTT. It is translated as CASSLATNTEAFF. The chain combines TRBV7-2 with TRBJ1-1; D is undetermined. The length of the CDR3 is 13 residues. The V end lost 0 bases, the J end lost 2 bases, and 4 bases lay between the germline ends. CDR1 and CDR2 (germline): SGHTA, FQGNSA.

This chain uses TRBV19 with TRBJ1-2, with TRBD1 as a possible D gene (5 bases). V was trimmed by 0 bases and J by 3 bases, leaving 11 bases between them. Germline loops: CDR1 LNHDA, CDR2 SQIVND (reference sequence). The CDR3 extends over 15 amino acids. CDR3 sequence (DNA): TGTGCCAGTAGTATAGATGCACAGGATCACTATGGCTACACCTTC. Its protein product is CASSIDAQDHYGYTF.

J is TRBJ1-6 and V is TRBV7-8; D perhaps matches TRBD1 (6 bases). Germline lookup yields CDR1 SGHVS and CDR2 FQNEAQ. V was shortened by 7 bases and J by 10 bases, with 17 bases between the two germline ends. This CDR3 spans 14 amino acids. The CDR3 protein is CASTPGGGDSPLHF. The CDR3 DNA sequence: TGTGCCAGCACCCCGGGTGGGGGCGACTCACCCCTCCACTTT.

The genes are TRBV9 and TRBJ2-2; D unresolved. Per the germline V gene, CDR1 is SGDLS and CDR2 is YYNGEE. CDR3 length: 16 residues. Trimming removed 0 bases at V and 5 bases at J, with 14 bases between. The DNA for the CDR3 is TGTGCCAGCAGCGTAGGTGTTCAGGAACTGACCGGGGAGCTGTTTTTT. It specifies CASSVGVQELTGELFF.

The CDR3 sequence: CASSPHGLAYNSPLHF. The DNA for the CDR3 is TGTGCCAGCAGCCCCCATGGGCTCGCCTATAATTCACCCCTCCACTTT. V gene TRBV7-9 combines with J gene TRBJ1-6; the D is unclear. V lost 5 bases to trimming and J lost 2 bases, with 13 bases between them. The germline gives CDR1 SEHNR, CDR2 FQNEAQ (reference sequence). The CDR3 is made up of 16 amino acids.

In its sample, this clone was seen once. This chain links TRBV6-4 with TRBJ2-1, with 10 nucleotides matching TRBD2. CDR3 length equals 15 residues. Germline CDR1 and CDR2: MRHNA and SNTAGT. V lost 2 bases and J lost 8; bases outside the gene matches: 6. The CDR3 DNA reads TGTGCCAGCAGTGACAGTAGCGGGGGGATCCATGAGCAGTTCTTC. Translated, it gives CASSDSSGGIHEQFF.

This sequence joins TRBV11-2 and TRBJ2-7, with 12 bases aligning to TRBD2. The CDR3 contains 15 residues. Per germline, CDR1 SGHAT and CDR2 FQNNGV. Germline trimming cut 5 bases from V and 0 bases from J; bases unmatched to any gene: 2. The chain's CDR3 is CASSLTSGSSYEQYF. In nucleotides, the CDR3 is TGTGCCAGCAGCCTGACTAGCGGGAGCTCCTACGAGCAGTACTTC. The full variable domain, in which reference TRBV11-2 and TRBJ2-7 provide the parts outside the CDR3, is EAGVAQSPRYKIIEKRQSVAFWCNPISGHATLYWYQQILGQGPKLLIQFQNNGVVDDSQLPKDRFSAERLKGVDSTLKIQPAKLEDSAVYLCASSLTSGSSYEQYFGPGTRLTVT.

The V call is TRBV14, the J call TRBJ2-1, with 7 nucleotides matching TRBD2. The J segment lost 13 bases and the V segment lost 3 bases, leaving 12 bases of the junction unmatched. Germline loops: CDR1 SGHDN, CDR2 FVKESK. The CDR3 covers 14 residues. CDR3 protein: CASSQGTPQRGQFF. In DNA form, the CDR3 reads TGTGCCAGCAGCCAGGGGACCCCGCAGCGGGGACAGTTCTTC.

The chain employs TRBV9 and TRBJ1-6, with no clear D. Deletions cut 4 bases from V and 7 bases from J, with 21 bases between. Germline V gene lookup returns CDR1 SGDLS and CDR2 YYNGEE. The CDR3 has 17 residues. Written as DNA, the CDR3 is TGTGCCAGCAGCCCGGAGGCTGGCCCCCCAAAAAATTCACCCCTCCACTTT. Translation gives CASSPEAGPPKNSPLHF.

This chain uses TRBV6-6 with TRBJ2-7, with TRBD1 as a possible D gene (5 bases). The V and J ends lost 6 bases and 5 bases respectively, with 14 bases between them. Germline CDR1 and CDR2: MNHNY and SVGAGI (reference sequence). The CDR3 is made up of 13 amino acids. In nucleotides, the CDR3 is TGTGCCAGCAGCCCGGTTGACAGAGACGAGCAGTACTTC. It codes for CASSPVDRDEQYF.

This chain uses TRBV5-1 with TRBJ2-7; D possibly corresponds to TRBD1 (5 bases). Deletions cut 2 bases from V and 2 bases from J, with 11 bases between. The germline V gene encodes CDR1 SGHRS and CDR2 YFSETQ. CDR3 size: 14 residues. CDR3 loop: CASSFGGRAYEQYF. CDR3 nucleotide sequence: TGCGCCAGCAGCTTCGGCGGCAGGGCCTACGAGCAGTACTTC.

The V and J genes are TRBV7-2 and TRBJ1-2; D may be TRBD1 (5 bases). Deletions cut 1 base from V and 8 bases from J, with 23 bases between. The V gene's germline CDR1 is SGHTA and CDR2 FQGNSA. The CDR3 loop spans 17 amino acids. CDR3 region: CASSLGGLGRGVGGYTF. In DNA, the CDR3 is TGTGCCAGCAGCTTAGGGGGACTGGGGAGGGGCGTTGGGGGCTACACCTTC.

The rearrangement uses TRBV28 and TRBJ1-1; 7 bases line up with TRBD1. CDR1 and CDR2 from the germline V gene are MDHEN and SYDVKM. V shed 6 bases, J shed 0 bases, and the junction held 10 bases outside the gene matches. The CDR3 loop spans 16 amino acids. In DNA, the CDR3 is TGTGCCAGCAGACTCCTATGGACAGGCATGAACACTGAAGCTTTCTTT. This translates into CASRLLWTGMNTEAFF.

This rearrangement joins TRBV10-2 to TRBJ1-4, with 8 nucleotides matching TRBD1. With 3 bases clipped from V and 8 bases from J, the junction kept 5 bases outside the gene matches. The CDR3 is 14 amino acids. The germline V gene encodes CDR1 WSHSY and CDR2 SAAADI. CDR3 bases: TGCGCCAGCAGTGACAGGGGGCAAGGAGAAAAACTGTTTTTT. It is translated as CASSDRGQGEKLFF.

The chain couples TRBV11-3 to TRBJ1-3; the match to TRBD1 covers 7 bases. CDR3 length: 13 residues. Germline assignment: CDR1 SGHNT and CDR2 YENEEA. After removal of 5 bases from V and 7 bases from J, the junction contained 5 bases not matched to a gene. In DNA form, the CDR3 reads TGTGCCAGCAGCCATGGACAGGAGAACACCATATATTTT. Its protein product is CASSHGQENTIYF. Based on the CDR3 plus reference TRBV11-3 and TRBJ1-3, the full variable domain is EAGVVQSPRYKIIEKKQPVAFWCNPISGHNTLYWYLQNLGQGPELLIRYENEEAVDDSQLPKDRFSAERLKGVDSTLKIQPAELGDSAVYLCASSHGQENTIYFGEGSWLTVV.

This chain links TRBV27 with TRBJ2-7, with 15 nucleotides matching TRBD2. The CDR3 loop spans 18 amino acids. Trimming removed 5 bases from V and 6 bases from J; junction bases left unmatched: 14. CDR1 is MNHEY, CDR2 SMNVEV, per germline (reference sequence). The CDR3 spells CASSAGLAGGPSRVEQYF. CDR3 nucleotide sequence: TGTGCCAGCAGTGCCGGACTAGCGGGAGGGCCCTCACGCGTCGAGCAGTACTTC.

In its sample, this clone was seen a few times. The rearrangement joins TRBV6-1 to TRBJ2-7, with 12 bases fitting TRBD2. V gave up 4 bases and J gave up 3 bases; unmatched junction bases: 4. This CDR3 is built from 15 residues. Germline V gene lookup returns CDR1 MNHNS and CDR2 SASEGT. The CDR3 nucleotides read TGTGCCAGCAGTGTCTCTAGCGGGGGGGTCTACGAGCAGTACTTC. This encodes CASSVSSGGVYEQYF.

This chain's CDR3 is CASSDHQAGVNEQFF. In nucleotides, the CDR3 is TGTGCCAGCAGTGATCATCAAGCGGGTGTTAATGAGCAGTTCTTC. The chain recombines TRBV25-1 with TRBJ2-1; weak D call: TRBD2 (6 bases). With 3 bases removed from V and 7 bases from J, the gap between germline ends came to 16 bases. CDR1 is MGHDK and CDR2 is SYGVNS in the germline V gene. The CDR3 spans 15 residues.

J is TRBJ2-1 and V is TRBV15; 10 bases are shared with TRBD2. The CDR3 is 16 residues long. Trimming at V came to 6 bases and at J to 4 bases, leaving 9 bases not matched to a gene. Germline assignment: CDR1 LNHNV and CDR2 YYDKDF (reference sequence). Here the CDR3 DNA reads TGTGCCACCAGGAGAATAGGGACTAGCGTTTACAATGAGCAGTTCTTC. Translated: CATRRIGTSVYNEQFF.

V gene TRBV5-4 combines with J gene TRBJ1-1; D is possibly TRBD1 (5 bases). The germline V gene has CDR1 SGHNT and CDR2 YYREEE (reference sequence). Trimming took off 3 bases at V and 4 bases at J, with 13 bases between the two ends. The CDR3 sequence is 14 residues long. CDR3 nucleotide sequence: TGTGCCAGCAGCTCCCAGGGAAGTGTCACTGAAGCTTTCTTT. Protein product: CASSSQGSVTEAFF.

The rearrangement joins TRBV7-2 to TRBJ1-1; TRBD1 is a possible D gene (6 bases). Per germline, CDR1 SGHTA and CDR2 FQGNSA. V lost 3 bases and J 6 bases, leaving 14 bases between the germline ends. CDR3 length: 14 amino acids. CDR3 DNA sequence: TGTGCCAGCAGCTTCACAGGGATCCTCGCTGAAGCTTTCTTT. Its protein product is CASSFTGILAEAFF.

The chain's CDR3 is CASSLFPGSYEQYF. CDR3 nucleotides: TGTGCCAGCAGCTTATTCCCGGGGTCCTACGAGCAGTACTTC. This chain uses TRBV7-2 with TRBJ2-7, with D possibly TRBD2 on 5 matching bases. Trimming removed 2 bases at V and 1 base at J, with 9 bases between. Looked up from germline, CDR1 is SGHTA and CDR2 is FQGNSA. This CDR3 contains 14 residues.

The chain recombines TRBV30 with TRBJ1-2, with 8 positions matching TRBD1. Germline V gives CDR1 GTSNPN, CDR2 SVGIG (reference sequence). CDR3 size: 13 residues. V was clipped by 0 bases and J by 8 bases; unmatched bases: 5. As DNA, the CDR3 is TGTGCCTGGAGTGTACAGGGGGGCAGGGGCTACACCTTC. Its protein product is CAWSVQGGRGYTF.

The chain recombines TRBV9 with TRBJ2-1; 8 bases are shared with TRBD2. CDR1 is SGDLS, CDR2 YYNGEE, per germline. The CDR3 spans 18 residues. The V gene end was trimmed by 4 bases and the J gene end by 9 bases; junction bases not matched to a gene: 21. The CDR3 bases are TGTGCCAGCAGCATAGGCAGGGTGCTAGCGGGCGGGGGTGGTGAGCAGTTCTTC. The encoded protein is CASSIGRVLAGGGGEQFF.

The chain joins TRBV18 to TRBJ1-1, with 7 bases lining up with TRBD1. The CDR3 contains 13 residues. Germline V gives CDR1 KGHSH, CDR2 LQKENI. With 3 bases clipped from V and 14 bases from J, the junction kept 12 bases outside the gene matches. The CDR3 protein is CASSPGTARSSFF. The CDR3 DNA reads as TGTGCCAGCTCACCCGGGACAGCCAGAAGTTCCTTCTTT.

In its sample, this clone was seen a few times. V and J are TRBV11-3 and TRBJ2-7; no firm D call. Trimming took off 3 bases at V and 5 bases at J, with 11 bases between the two ends. This CDR3 spans 13 amino acids. Germline CDR1 reads SGHNT; CDR2 reads YENEEA. This CDR3 is CASSFDRGHEQYF. CDR3 DNA: TGTGCCAGCAGCTTTGATCGAGGCCACGAGCAGTACTTC.

The chain uses TRBV5-1 and TRBJ1-2, with 8 positions matching TRBD1. Germline loops: CDR1 SGHRS, CDR2 YFSETQ. This CDR3 contains 16 residues. V dropped 0 bases and J dropped 3; count of bases not matched to a gene: 7. CDR3 residues: CASSLAWQGADYGYTF. In nucleotides, the CDR3 is TGCGCCAGCAGCTTGGCCTGGCAGGGGGCAGACTATGGCTACACCTTC.

The V call is TRBV27, the J call TRBJ1-4; D possibly corresponds to TRBD1 (6 bases). Trimming pared 1 base from V and 8 bases from J, leaving 14 bases between. CDR3 length equals 15 residues. The V gene's germline CDR1 is MNHEY and CDR2 SMNVEV (reference sequence). The CDR3 DNA follows: TGTGCCAGCAGTTTATTAAACAGGGAGGGGGAAAAACTGTTTTTT. Amino acid sequence: CASSLLNREGEKLFF.

The V gene is TRBV29-1, the J gene TRBJ2-3; D might be TRBD2 (5 bases). Germline V gene lookup returns CDR1 SQVTM and CDR2 ANQGSEA. The CDR3 has 13 amino acids. Trimming took off 4 bases at V and 4 bases at J, with 12 bases between the two ends. CDR3 bases: TGCAGCGTTGGACCGGCGGGCGCAGATACGCAGTATTTT. Translated, it gives CSVGPAGADTQYF.